Below are 6 T cell receptor beta chains sequenced from a single sample in a study of blood T cell repertoires in COVID-19. Generated by immunoSEQ multiplex PCR, the TCRdb table keeps only in-frame clones and is missing some. The repertoire has 70,000 to 100,000 clones, 86% of them found once; the top ten carry 0.95% to 1.5%. Sequences were obtained from peripheral blood. Source of these receptors: an elderly man with active or convalescent COVID-19.

The chain links TRBV25-1 to TRBJ2-3; 11 nucleotides line up with TRBD2. CDR1 is MGHDK and CDR2 is SYGVNS in the germline V gene. J was trimmed by 5 bases and V by 8 bases; bases with no gene match: 12. This CDR3 has 16 residues. The CDR3 sequence is CASGSSGTSGKDTQYF. CDR3 nucleotide sequence: TGTGCCAGCGGATCGTCCGGGACTAGCGGTAAAGATACGCAGTATTTT.

This rearrangement joins TRBV29-1 to TRBJ1-4; TRBD1 aligns across 8 bases. CDR1 is SQVTM and CDR2 is ANQGSEA in the germline V gene. V was clipped by 5 bases and J by 13 bases; unmatched bases: 12. The CDR3 extends over 13 amino acids. CDR3 protein: CSVRPGTGDGLFF. Written as DNA, the CDR3 is TGCAGCGTTCGTCCCGGGACAGGTGATGGACTGTTTTTT.

This chain connects TRBV19 to TRBJ1-5; D not resolved. This CDR3 contains 13 residues. Trimming took 4 bases from V and 6 from J, leaving 10 bases between them. CDR1 and CDR2 (germline): LNHDA, SQIVND (reference sequence). The CDR3 coding sequence is TGTGCCAGTAGTACGCAACAGTCTCAGCCCCAGCATTTT. Protein product: CASSTQQSQPQHF.

DNA for the CDR3: TGTGCCAGCAGCCCCGGGGGGTTGGGCACAGGCAACACCGGGGAGCTGTTTTTT. Translated: CASSPGGLGTGNTGELFF. This rearrangement joins TRBV5-4 to TRBJ2-2, with 7 positions matching TRBD2. J was trimmed by 2 bases and V by 4 bases; bases with no gene match: 14. CDR1 and CDR2 from the germline V gene are SGHNT and YYREEE (reference sequence). This CDR3 is 18 amino acids long.

V gene TRBV4-1 combines with J gene TRBJ2-7, with 11 bases fitting TRBD2. V was clipped by 0 bases and J by 9 bases; unmatched bases: 13. CDR3 length: 17 amino acids. Germline V CDR1 and CDR2: MGHRA, YSYEKL. CDR3 amino acids: CASSQELAGAKEGRQYF. The CDR3 DNA reads TGCGCCAGCAGCCAAGAACTAGCGGGAGCCAAAGAAGGACGGCAGTACTTC.

This clone was observed a single time. The CDR3 coding sequence is TGTGCCAGCAGCGTAACTACTAACTCTGGAAACACCATATATTTT. It translates to CASSVTTNSGNTIYF. The chain couples TRBV9 to TRBJ1-3; D is uncertain. V was pared by 1 base and J by 0 bases, with 8 bases between. Germline CDR1 is SGDLS and CDR2 is YYNGEE. The CDR3 totals 15 residues.